Below, 31 T cell receptor beta chains from the same sample are listed, as sequenced in a study of identifying expanded T cells in peripheral blood. The protocol was immunoSEQ multiplex PCR, while the TCRdb copy is restricted to in-frame clones and leaves out a portion. The profile shows 75,000 to 95,000 clones, around 84% of them singletons. Material for sequencing was blood. The receptor source for this set is a person aged 18 to 75 in good health.

The CDR3 protein is CASSRGQAWGNTEAFF. The CDR3 DNA is TGTGCCAGCAGTCGCGGACAGGCCTGGGGGAACACTGAAGCTTTCTTT. This chain connects TRBV5-4 to TRBJ1-1, with 7 bases lining up with TRBD1. This CDR3 region has 16 residues. The germline CDR1 and CDR2 sequences are SGHNT and YYREEE (reference sequence). V dropped 5 bases and J dropped 1; count of bases not matched to a gene: 11.

Only one count was recorded for this clone. This chain joins TRBV4-3 and TRBJ1-2; 11 bases align to TRBD1. The CDR3 sequence is 16 residues long. Germline lookup yields CDR1 LGHNA and CDR2 YSLEER. After removal of 7 bases from V and 5 bases from J, the junction contained 12 bases not matched to a gene. In nucleotides, the CDR3 is TGCGCCAGCAAACCGGACAGGGGGCGGGAATCATATGGCTACACCTTC. It specifies CASKPDRGRESYGYTF.

This clone showed up just a few times. The CDR3 coding sequence is TGTGCCAGCAGCCCATACACCCCGGGGAATGGCTACACCTTC. It encodes CASSPYTPGNGYTF. V gene TRBV7-2 combines with J gene TRBJ1-2; D remains unclear. Germline CDR1 reads SGHTA; CDR2 reads FQGNSA. V was shortened by 5 bases and J by 6 bases, with 16 bases between the two germline ends. This CDR3 comprises 14 residues.

This clone was found a few times. The chain carries TRBV15 and TRBJ1-1, with D possibly matching TRBD1 (5 bases). Germline assignment: CDR1 LNHNV and CDR2 YYDKDF (reference sequence). This CDR3 is built from 14 residues. Trimming shortened V by 0 bases and J by 10 bases, and 15 bases separated the two germline ends. CDR3 in amino acids: CATSRDSHGDGAFF. The DNA for the CDR3 is TGTGCCACCAGCAGAGATTCCCATGGGGACGGAGCTTTCTTT.

The chain uses TRBV5-1 and TRBJ2-1, with 7 bases matching TRBD1. Germline V gives CDR1 SGHRS, CDR2 YFSETQ. CDR3 length: 17 residues. Germline trimming cut 6 bases from V and 0 bases from J; bases unmatched to any gene: 12. The CDR3 DNA follows: TGCGCCAGCACCCCCAGGGGGTTGGGGCTCTCCTACAATGAGCAGTTCTTC. Amino acids: CASTPRGLGLSYNEQFF.

A word on this clone: A read error is likely, as this CDR3 ends without the conserved phenylalanine or tryptophan. No DNA is shown, since the ends of the CDR3 on it are uncertain; the CDR3 is the one TCRdb lists. The CDR3 sequence: CASTPRGSG. The genes are TRBV4-1 and TRBJ1-2. Germline CDR1 reads MGHRA; CDR2 reads YSYEKL. The CDR3 spans 9 residues, counting both ends.

Of note for this clone: Germline is not matched at one junction end, which may reflect a read error. V gene TRBV7-2 combines with J gene TRBJ2-1; D might be TRBD2 (5 bases). Germline V gene lookup returns CDR1 SGHTA and CDR2 FQGNSA. The CDR3 is 15 amino acids. CDR3 region: CASRLPGSVYSEQFF. The DNA of the CDR3 is TGTGCCAGCCGGTTACCGGGAAGCGTTTACAGTGAGCAGTTCTTC.

In its sample, this clone was seen once. The rearrangement uses TRBV5-6 and TRBJ1-6, with D possibly TRBD1 on 5 matching bases. Germline V gene data show CDR1 as SGHDT and CDR2 as YYEEEE. The CDR3 is 14 residues long. V gave up 4 bases and J gave up 9 bases, with 14 bases separating them. DNA for the CDR3: TGTGCCAGCAGCCCGGGACTGTTGGGTTCACCCCTCCACTTT. It specifies CASSPGLLGSPLHF.

V is TRBV5-1 and J is TRBJ2-3; D remains ambiguous. V dropped 4 bases and J dropped 0 bases, with 9 bases sitting between them. Germline-derived CDR1 and CDR2 are SGHRS and YFSETQ. The CDR3 sequence is 14 residues long. The CDR3 spells CASSQISSTDTQYF. The CDR3 nucleotides are TGCGCCAGCAGCCAGATTTCTAGCACAGATACGCAGTATTTT.

The rearrangement links TRBV27 to TRBJ2-7; D may be TRBD2 (5 bases). Germline CDR1 is MNHEY and CDR2 is SMNVEV (reference sequence). The germline V and J ends were trimmed by 2 bases and 3 bases, with 11 bases remaining between them. The CDR3 sequence is 14 residues long. In nucleotides, the CDR3 is TGTGCCAGCAGTTTAGGAACGGGAAGCTACGAGCAGTACTTC. Translating gives CASSLGTGSYEQYF.

This clone appeared a few times. The V and J genes are TRBV9 and TRBJ1-2, with 10 nucleotides matching TRBD1. V shed 4 bases and J 8 bases; nucleotides not matched to a gene: 8. Per the germline V gene, CDR1 is SGDLS and CDR2 is YYNGEE. CDR3 length: 14 residues. The CDR3 is CASSIGQGVRGYTF. The CDR3 DNA follows: TGTGCCAGCAGCATCGGACAGGGGGTGAGAGGCTACACCTTC.

The CDR3 spells CASKISQTGTSGANVLTF. CDR3 nucleotide sequence: TGTGCCAGCAAGATCTCCCAAACAGGGACCTCTGGGGCCAACGTCCTGACTTTC. The rearrangement uses TRBV2 and TRBJ2-6, with a weak D call TRBD1 (6 bases). Trimming shortened V by 7 bases and J by 0 bases, and 19 bases separated the two germline ends. In germline, CDR1 is SNHLY, CDR2 FYNNEI. This CDR3 comprises 18 residues.

The chain is built from TRBV7-2 and TRBJ1-2; D is possibly TRBD1 (5 bases). Trimming shortened V by 8 bases and J by 1 base, and 14 bases separated the two germline ends. CDR3 size: 14 residues. Germline CDR1 SGHTA, CDR2 FQGNSA. CDR3 sequence (DNA): TGTGCCAGCGCAGGGACGGGGGGTAACTATGGCTACACCTTC. Translation: CASAGTGGNYGYTF.

This clone was detected once. The V call is TRBV5-1, the J call TRBJ1-1; D not resolved. Germline CDR1 reads SGHRS; CDR2 reads YFSETQ. The V end was cut by 2 bases, the J end by 3 bases, with 5 bases between. This CDR3 is built from 12 residues. The CDR3 loop is CASSLGYTEAFF. The DNA for the CDR3 is TGCGCCAGCAGCTTAGGATACACTGAAGCTTTCTTT.

The chain recombines TRBV7-2 with TRBJ2-5, with D perhaps TRBD2 (5 bases). Trimming took 5 bases from V and 2 from J, leaving 21 bases between them. CDR1 and CDR2 from the germline V gene are SGHTA and FQGNSA. CDR3 length: 17 amino acids. CDR3 loop: CASSPRAARESQETQYF. The CDR3 DNA sequence: TGTGCCAGCAGCCCCCGGGCGGCGAGGGAGAGTCAAGAGACCCAGTACTTC.

The genes are TRBV5-6 and TRBJ1-6; possible D gene TRBD1, 5 bases. Trimming pared 1 base from V and 3 bases from J, leaving 8 bases between. CDR3 length: 15 residues. From germline, CDR1 is SGHDT and CDR2 YYEEEE. This chain's CDR3 is CASSLRDFYNSPLHF. In nucleotides, the CDR3 is TGTGCCAGCAGCTTGCGGGACTTCTATAATTCACCCCTCCACTTT.

To note about this clone: One end of the junction is discordant with germline, which a read error may explain. The CDR3 protein is CASSDSTTDTQYF. In DNA, the CDR3 is TGTGCCAGCAGTGACTCGACCACAGATACGCAGTATTTT. The rearrangement uses TRBV6-6 and TRBJ2-3; D unclear. CDR3 size: 13 residues. CDR1 is MNHNY, CDR2 SVGAGI, per germline (reference sequence).

This chain connects TRBV4-3 to TRBJ2-3; D gene unclear. V gave up 5 bases and J gave up 1 base, with 13 bases separating them. This CDR3 spans 15 amino acids. Germline loops: CDR1 LGHNA, CDR2 YSLEER. The CDR3 reads CASSGVGSRTDTQYF. The CDR3 DNA reads TGCGCCAGCAGCGGGGTGGGCTCCCGCACAGATACGCAGTATTTT.

The genes are TRBV11-2 and TRBJ1-3; D uncertain. The CDR3 runs to 17 residues. Trimming pared 1 base from V and 0 bases from J, leaving 13 bases between. Germline loops: CDR1 SGHAT, CDR2 FQNNGV. CDR3 in DNA: TGTGCCAGCAGCTTAGTTGTACGACTCCCCTCTGGAAACACCATATATTTT. This gives the protein CASSLVVRLPSGNTIYF.

This chain uses TRBV7-8 with TRBJ2-1, with 7 nucleotides matching TRBD1. V trimming: 5 bases; J trimming: 10 bases; junction bases outside the gene matches: 5. Germline CDR1 reads SGHVS; CDR2 reads FQNEAQ. This CDR3 region has 12 residues. The CDR3 DNA is TGTGCCAGCAGCCCACACAGGGGCGAGCAGTTCTTC. Its protein product is CASSPHRGEQFF.

The chain links TRBV7-9 to TRBJ2-2, with no clear D. The germline CDR1 and CDR2 sequences are SEHNR and FQNEAQ (reference sequence). V was pared by 5 bases and J by 1 base, with 14 bases between. The CDR3 is 16 residues long. CDR3 DNA sequence: TGTGCCAGCAGCCGCCCCTTGAGGCGGAACACCGGGGAGCTGTTTTTT. Its translation: CASSRPLRRNTGELFF.

V usage is TRBV5-6 and J usage is TRBJ1-1; D remains unclear. Germline CDR1 reads SGHDT; CDR2 reads YYEEEE. The CDR3 totals 12 residues. The ends were cut back, 4 bases at V and 3 bases at J, with 7 bases in the middle. CDR3: CASSQGYTEAFF. The CDR3 region has the DNA TGTGCCAGCAGCCAAGGCTACACTGAAGCTTTCTTT. Full variable domain (missing parts from reference TRBV5-6 and TRBJ1-1): DAGVTQSPTHLIKTRGQQVTLRCSPKSGHDTVSWYQQALGQGPQFIFQYYEEEERQRGNFPDRFSGHQFPNYSSELNVNALLLGDSALYLCASSQGYTEAFFGQGTRLTVV.

The V gene is TRBV7-9, the J gene TRBJ1-1; D uncertain. Germline values: CDR1 SEHNR, CDR2 FQNEAQ (reference sequence). The CDR3 is made up of 13 amino acids. Trimming shortened V by 5 bases and J by 1 base, and 8 bases separated the two germline ends. This CDR3 reads CASSMRENTEAFF. Here the CDR3 DNA reads TGTGCCAGCAGCATGAGGGAGAACACTGAAGCTTTCTTT. The full variable domain, rest sourced from reference TRBV7-9 and TRBJ1-1, is DTGVSQNPRHKITKRGQNVTFRCDPISEHNRLYWYRQTLGQGPEFLTYFQNEAQLEKSRLLSDRFSAERPKGSFSTLEIQRTEQGDSAMYLCASSMRENTEAFFGQGTRLTVV.

This clone was observed once. The genes are TRBV4-1 and TRBJ2-1; D is undetermined. The CDR3 has 16 amino acids. Trimming removed 1 base at V and 4 bases at J, with 14 bases between. Germline lookup yields CDR1 MGHRA and CDR2 YSYEKL. In nucleotides, the CDR3 is TGCGCCAGCAGCCAAGGGCCAGTTAAATCATACAATGAGCAGTTCTTC. Amino acid sequence: CASSQGPVKSYNEQFF.

The chain employs TRBV10-1 and TRBJ1-2; no definite D call. V dropped 4 bases and J dropped 8 bases, with 20 bases sitting between them. The CDR3 consists of 15 residues. The germline V gene encodes CDR1 WNHNN and CDR2 SYGVQD (reference sequence). The CDR3 DNA follows: TGCGCCAGCAGTGGAGGCAGCGCCAATCCGTGGGGCTACACCTTC. The encoded protein is CASSGGSANPWGYTF.

The CDR3 region is CASSFQGASNQPQHF. The CDR3, as DNA: TGTGCCAGCAGCTTTCAGGGGGCGAGCAATCAGCCCCAGCATTTT. This chain uses TRBV5-6 with TRBJ1-5, with 8 bases matching TRBD1. CDR1 is SGHDT and CDR2 is YYEEEE in the germline V gene. V lost 2 bases and J lost 1; bases outside the gene matches: 2. The CDR3 runs 15 residues. Drawing the rest from reference TRBV5-6 and TRBJ1-5, the complete variable domain is DAGVTQSPTHLIKTRGQQVTLRCSPKSGHDTVSWYQQALGQGPQFIFQYYEEEERQRGNFPDRFSGHQFPNYSSELNVNALLLGDSALYLCASSFQGASNQPQHFGDGTRLSIL.

This chain connects TRBV6-5 to TRBJ1-2, with 7 bases aligning to TRBD1. Germline V gene data show CDR1 as MNHEY and CDR2 as SVGAGI. V was pared by 0 bases and J by 8 bases, with 9 bases of the junction left unmatched. The CDR3 runs 15 residues. The CDR3 spells CASSYSGMGQTGYTF. The CDR3 DNA sequence: TGTGCCAGCAGTTACTCGGGAATGGGACAGACGGGCTACACCTTC.

The J gene is TRBJ1-3, the V gene TRBV7-8; no clear D gene. Germline V CDR1 and CDR2: SGHVS, FQNEAQ. Trimming removed 8 bases from V and 0 bases from J, with 11 bases in between. The CDR3 is 14 amino acids. The CDR3 DNA is TGTGCCAGCTCCCGCCAGCTCTCTGGAAACACCATATATTTT. It yields the protein CASSRQLSGNTIYF.

The rearrangement links TRBV14 to TRBJ1-1; TRBD1 agrees at 7 bases. The CDR3 runs to 14 residues. CDR1 is SGHDN, CDR2 FVKESK, per germline. V shed 0 bases and J 9 bases; nucleotides not matched to a gene: 7. The CDR3 nucleotides read TGTGCCAGCAGCCAAGAATTGGGGACAGCGAAAGCTTTCTTT. It specifies CASSQELGTAKAFF.

The chain couples TRBV6-6 to TRBJ2-7; D might be TRBD2 (5 bases). Germline V gene data show CDR1 as MNHNY and CDR2 as SVGAGI (reference sequence). V lost 6 bases to trimming and J lost 3 bases, with 12 bases between them. The CDR3 runs to 13 residues. CDR3 protein: CASSIGVVYEQYF. The CDR3 nucleotides are TGTGCCAGCAGCATCGGGGTTGTCTACGAGCAGTACTTC.

The rearrangement uses TRBV27 and TRBJ2-7; TRBD1 matches at 8 bases. Unmatched junction bases numbered 2, after V lost 5 bases and J lost 5 bases. Looked up from germline, CDR1 is MNHEY and CDR2 is SMNVEV (reference sequence). This CDR3 has 12 amino acids. The CDR3 loop is CASSKDRDEQYF. The CDR3 coding sequence is TGTGCCAGCAGTAAGGACAGGGACGAGCAGTACTTC.